This TCR beta chain was retrieved from a study of CD8+CD57+ T cells in acquired aplastic anemia. Study overall: DNA recovered from sorted CD4+ and CD8+ cells had a mean of approximately 3 ug.

Sequencing was done on patients that had shown CD8+CD57+ cell expansion by flow cytometry. Severe acquired aplastic anemia was the diagnosis recorded for all patients. To note about this clonotype: Its antigen is still unknown. Mismatch with germline at one junction end may stem from a read error.

Researchers used genomic DNA as the template to profile TCR beta VDJ and CDR3. Each CDR3 protein is one row after TCRdb ran MiXCR on the reads. The repertoire holds some 170,000 distinct CDR3 sequences, about 64% seen once, with 35% to 50% in the top ten. Regarding the study as a whole: Patients shared under 30 CD8+ CDR3 sequences with controls. Patients showed no significant difference from controls in CD8+ Simpson's diversity.

Sequencing input: sorted CD4+, CD8+, or CD8+CD57+ T cells (not recorded which) from PBMCs. The clonotype originates from a human donor with aplastic anemia.

The CDR3 bases are TGTGCCATCAGTGCCCCTTCGGGTGGGAGCACAGATACGCAGTATTTT. Amino acid sequence: CAISAPSGGSTDTQYF. The V and J genes are TRBV24-1 and TRBJ2-3, with D unclear. The CDR3 has 16 residues. Germline assignment: CDR1 KGHDR and CDR2 SFDVKD.